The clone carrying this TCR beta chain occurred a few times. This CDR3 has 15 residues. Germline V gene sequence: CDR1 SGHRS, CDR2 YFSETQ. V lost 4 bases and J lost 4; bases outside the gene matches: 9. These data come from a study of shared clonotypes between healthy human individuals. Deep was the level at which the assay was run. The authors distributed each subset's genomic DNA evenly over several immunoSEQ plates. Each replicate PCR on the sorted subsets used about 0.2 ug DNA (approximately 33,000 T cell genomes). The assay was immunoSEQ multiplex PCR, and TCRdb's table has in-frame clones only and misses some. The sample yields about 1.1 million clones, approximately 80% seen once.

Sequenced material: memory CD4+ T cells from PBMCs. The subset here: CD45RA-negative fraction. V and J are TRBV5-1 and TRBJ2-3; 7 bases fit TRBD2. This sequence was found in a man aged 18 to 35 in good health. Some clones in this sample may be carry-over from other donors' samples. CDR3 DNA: TGCGCCAGCAGCAGCACCGGACTAGGTGCAGATACGCAGTATTTT. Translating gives CASSSTGLGADTQYF.